Below, 30 T cell receptor beta chains from the same sample are listed, as sequenced in a study of shared clonotypes between healthy human individuals. Sequencing was performed with immunoSEQ multiplex PCR; in TCRdb, only in-frame clones are kept and a portion is missing. The table includes some 2 million clones, over 85% detected once. Sequencing used naive CD4+ T cells sorted from blood. Subset defined: CD45RA+ positively selected. The receptors were sampled from a man younger than 35 in good health.

This clone was recorded a few times. This chain links TRBV25-1 with TRBJ1-2; TRBD1 matches at 8 bases. The J segment lost 7 bases and the V segment lost 4 bases, leaving 5 bases of the junction unmatched. The CDR3 is 13 amino acids. Germline CDR1 MGHDK, CDR2 SYGVNS. This CDR3 is CASSVTGVPGYTF. The CDR3 nucleotides are TGTGCCAGCAGTGTGACAGGGGTCCCTGGCTACACCTTC.

The V and J genes are TRBV2 and TRBJ2-4, with 9 bases fitting TRBD1. This CDR3 is 15 amino acids long. The V gene end was trimmed by 4 bases and the J gene end by 7 bases; junction bases not matched to a gene: 8. The germline V gene has CDR1 SNHLY and CDR2 FYNNEI. The CDR3 DNA sequence: TGTGCCAGCAGTGTAGGGACAGGGACCGGCAACATTCAGTACTTC. Its protein is CASSVGTGTGNIQYF.

This clone was recorded once. The rearrangement links TRBV18 to TRBJ2-3; no clear D gene. This CDR3 contains 13 residues. Per the germline V gene, CDR1 is KGHSH and CDR2 is LQKENI. V was clipped by 2 bases and J by 6 bases, with 9 bases between them. In DNA form, the CDR3 reads TGTGCCAGCTCACCAGGGAAAGGCGATACGCAGTATTTT. Its translation: CASSPGKGDTQYF.

The chain is built from TRBV7-9 and TRBJ1-6; tentative D call: TRBD1 (5 bases). The CDR3 is 16 amino acids. Between the trimmed V and J ends, which lost 2 bases and 7 bases, there was a span of 15 bases. Germline CDR1 SEHNR, CDR2 FQNEAQ (reference sequence). The CDR3 sequence: CASSLKEGRLNSPLHF. DNA of the CDR3: TGTGCCAGCAGCTTAAAGGAGGGGCGTTTGAATTCACCCCTCCACTTT.

This rearrangement joins TRBV9 to TRBJ2-7, with D maybe TRBD1 (5 bases). V dropped 0 bases and J dropped 3 bases, with 16 bases sitting between them. This CDR3 has 16 residues. Germline loops: CDR1 SGDLS, CDR2 YYNGEE. The CDR3 DNA follows: TGTGCCAGCAGCGTAGGCACAGCGACAGTTAACTACGAGCAGTACTTC. Its translation is CASSVGTATVNYEQYF.

This clone occurred a few times. The chain carries TRBV18 and TRBJ2-3, with 8 bases matching TRBD1. CDR3 length: 17 amino acids. V shed 4 bases, J shed 0 bases, and the junction held 9 bases outside the gene matches. CDR1 and CDR2 from the germline V gene are KGHSH and LQKENI. This CDR3 reads CASSLRSGGGSTDTQYF. For the CDR3, the DNA is TGTGCCAGCTCACTGCGGTCAGGGGGCGGCAGCACAGATACGCAGTATTTT.

In this sample, this clone turned up once. This chain uses TRBV11-2 with TRBJ2-7; the match to TRBD1 covers 7 bases. CDR3 length equals 16 residues. CDR1 is SGHAT, CDR2 FQNNGV, per germline. J was trimmed by 2 bases and V by 8 bases; bases with no gene match: 15. Written as DNA, the CDR3 is TGTGCCAGCTCCCGGTCCCCAGGGGGAGTACCCTACGAGCAGTACTTC. Amino acid sequence: CASSRSPGGVPYEQYF. The full variable domain, in which reference TRBV11-2 and TRBJ2-7 provide the parts outside the CDR3, is EAGVAQSPRYKIIEKRQSVAFWCNPISGHATLYWYQQILGQGPKLLIQFQNNGVVDDSQLPKDRFSAERLKGVDSTLKIQPAKLEDSAVYLCASSRSPGGVPYEQYFGPGTRLTVT.

V usage is TRBV25-1 and J usage is TRBJ1-1; 8 bases match TRBD1. Trimming took 9 bases from V and 0 from J; bases not matched to a gene: 3. There are 13 residues in the CDR3. Per the germline V gene, CDR1 is MGHDK and CDR2 is SYGVNS. Written as DNA, the CDR3 is TGTGCCAGTTTGGACAGGGTGAACACTGAAGCTTTCTTT. This sequence encodes CASLDRVNTEAFF.

The chain combines TRBV19 with TRBJ2-4, with a tentative D call TRBD2 (5 bases). The CDR3 spans 15 residues. V was trimmed by 6 bases and J by 2 bases, leaving 14 bases between them. Germline V lookup: CDR1 LNHDA, CDR2 SQIVND (reference sequence). Written as DNA, the CDR3 is TGTGCCAGTAGGCCTGGCTCGGGGTCCAAAAACATTCAGTACTTC. It encodes CASRPGSGSKNIQYF.

This chain joins TRBV7-2 and TRBJ2-1, with D perhaps given as TRBD1 or TRBD2 (6 bases each). CDR1 is SGHTA, CDR2 FQGNSA, per germline. Trimming removed 6 bases from V and 4 bases from J, with 13 bases in between. The CDR3 covers 14 residues. CDR3 amino acids: CASSQGGKYNEQFF. As DNA, the CDR3 is TGTGCCAGCAGTCAAGGGGGGAAATACAATGAGCAGTTCTTC.

Concerning this clone: Germline is not matched at one junction end, which may reflect a read error. The chain has TRBV7-7 and TRBJ2-7; the match to TRBD2 covers 7 bases. The CDR3 consists of 15 residues. Per germline, CDR1 SSHAT and CDR2 FNYEAQ (reference sequence). Written as DNA, the CDR3 is TGTGCTAGCAGCTTAGGGGCGGGAGTATCCTACGAGCAGTACTTC. This translates into CASSLGAGVSYEQYF.

The chain recombines TRBV18 with TRBJ2-5; D is uncertain. The V gene lost 0 bases and the J gene lost 7 bases, with 9 bases spanning the gap. The CDR3 spans 13 residues. The germline CDR1 and CDR2 sequences are KGHSH and LQKENI. In nucleotides, the CDR3 is TGTGCCAGCTCACCACCGGTACAATCGACCCAGTACTTC. As protein: CASSPPVQSTQYF.

The V call is TRBV27, the J call TRBJ2-7, with D possibly being TRBD1 (5 bases). The CDR3 contains 14 residues. The germline CDR1 and CDR2 sequences are MNHEY and SMNVEV (reference sequence). V was trimmed by 3 bases and J by 2 bases, leaving 11 bases between them. The CDR3 loop reads CASSFGVGAYEQYF. CDR3 nucleotides: TGTGCCAGCAGTTTTGGCGTAGGGGCCTACGAGCAGTACTTC.

DNA for the CDR3: TGTGCCAGCAGCTATCGGACAGGGGATAGCTCTGGAAACACCATATATTTT. This sequence encodes CASSYRTGDSSGNTIYF. The chain combines TRBV9 with TRBJ1-3, with TRBD1 matching over 9 bases. The V segment lost 4 bases and the J segment 0 bases; nucleotides outside the gene matches: 8. CDR1 is SGDLS, CDR2 YYNGEE, per germline. The CDR3 has 17 residues. The full variable domain, with the rest looked up from reference TRBV9 and TRBJ1-3, is DSGVTQTPKHLITATGQRVTLRCSPRSGDLSVYWYQQSLDQGLQFLIQYYNGEERAKGNILERFSAQQFPDLHSELNLSSLELGDSALYFCASSYRTGDSSGNTIYFGEGSWLTVV.

V and J are TRBV30 and TRBJ1-6, with a possible D match to TRBD1 (5 bases). Germline CDR1 is GTSNPN and CDR2 is SVGIG (reference sequence). There are 14 residues in the CDR3. V was pared by 5 bases and J by 7 bases, with 15 bases between. The CDR3 DNA sequence: TGTGCCTGGGCTGATCCGGGGGTCAATTCACCCCTCCACTTT. Its protein product is CAWADPGVNSPLHF.

The rearrangement uses TRBV5-1 and TRBJ2-7; TRBD1 matches at 7 bases. V lost 3 bases to trimming and J lost 2 bases; unmatched junction nucleotides: 5. Germline V CDR1 and CDR2: SGHRS, YFSETQ. The CDR3 is made up of 14 amino acids. The DNA of the CDR3 is TGCGCCAGCAGCTGGGGGACAGTTACCTACGAGCAGTACTTC. It encodes CASSWGTVTYEQYF. Complete variable domain (other parts from reference TRBV5-1 and TRBJ2-7): KAGVTQTPRYLIKTRGQQVTLSCSPISGHRSVSWYQQTPGQGLQFLFEYFSETQRNKGNFPGRFSGRQFSNSRSEMNVSTLELGDSALYLCASSWGTVTYEQYFGPGTRLTVT.

The rearrangement links TRBV19 to TRBJ2-7; a possible D gene is TRBD2 (7 bases). Trimming stripped 3 bases from V and 2 bases from J, with 11 bases between. This CDR3 has 14 residues. Germline CDR1 and CDR2: LNHDA and SQIVND (reference sequence). CDR3 loop: CASSIGEGAYEQYF. CDR3 in DNA: TGTGCCAGTAGTATTGGGGAGGGGGCCTACGAGCAGTACTTC.

The gene calls are TRBV5-1 and TRBJ2-7; weak D call: TRBD2 (6 bases). The CDR3 covers 15 residues. CDR1 is SGHRS and CDR2 is YFSETQ in the germline V gene. V was shortened by 5 bases and J by 5 bases, with 20 bases between the two germline ends. The DNA of the CDR3 is TGCGCCAGCAGACTACAGACTAGTGGTCCCAACGAGCAGTACTTC. Amino acid sequence: CASRLQTSGPNEQYF.

Concerning this clone: The sample holds other DNA sequences that translate to the same CDR3. The rearrangement joins TRBV11-2 to TRBJ2-5, with 7 bases that match TRBD1. Trimming cost V 3 bases and J 4 bases; bases outside gene matches: 2. The CDR3 has 13 amino acids. Per the germline V gene, CDR1 is SGHAT and CDR2 is FQNNGV. In DNA form, the CDR3 reads TGTGCCAGCAGCTTGAGGGGGCGAGAGACCCAGTACTTC. It specifies CASSLRGRETQYF.

V usage is TRBV18 and J usage is TRBJ2-7; no definite D call. Germline CDR1 and CDR2: KGHSH and LQKENI. Trimming left V 4 bases short and J 0 bases short, with 13 bases between. The CDR3 length is 15 residues. CDR3 in DNA: TGTGCCAGCTCACAAAGGTCACAGTCCTCCTACGAGCAGTACTTC. Residues: CASSQRSQSSYEQYF.

V usage is TRBV7-9 and J usage is TRBJ1-3; 8 bases align to TRBD1. CDR1 and CDR2 (germline): SEHNR, FQNEAQ (reference sequence). V was clipped by 3 bases and J by 0 bases; unmatched bases: 10. This CDR3 region has 18 residues. Here the CDR3 DNA reads TGTGCCAGCAGCTTTCCCCAGGGGGCCACCAGCTCTGGAAACACCATATATTTT. Translating gives CASSFPQGATSSGNTIYF. Combining the CDR3 with reference TRBV7-9 and TRBJ1-3 gives the whole variable domain DTGVSQNPRHKITKRGQNVTFRCDPISEHNRLYWYRQTLGQGPEFLTYFQNEAQLEKSRLLSDRFSAERPKGSFSTLEIQRTEQGDSAMYLCASSFPQGATSSGNTIYFGEGSWLTVV.

V gene TRBV5-1 combines with J gene TRBJ1-3; D gene uncertain. V lost 0 bases, J lost 0 bases, and 7 bases lay in between. CDR1 is SGHRS and CDR2 is YFSETQ in the germline V gene. The CDR3 runs 15 residues. In DNA form, the CDR3 reads TGCGCCAGCAGCTTGGGGACGGACTCTGGAAACACCATATATTTT. Amino acid sequence: CASSLGTDSGNTIYF.

Worth noting for this clone: Other DNA sequences in the sample encode the same CDR3. The rearrangement uses TRBV18 and TRBJ2-3; a possible D gene is TRBD2 (5 bases). The CDR3 length is 16 residues. Germline V gives CDR1 KGHSH, CDR2 LQKENI. V dropped 0 bases and J dropped 0 bases, with 10 bases sitting between them. CDR3 sequence reads: CASSPPGTGSTDTQYF. The CDR3 DNA follows: TGTGCCAGCTCACCACCGGGCACGGGGAGCACAGATACGCAGTATTTT.

This rearrangement joins TRBV30 to TRBJ1-1; 7 positions match TRBD1. Germline CDR1 and CDR2: GTSNPN and SVGIG (reference sequence). This CDR3 contains 14 residues. The ends lost 7 bases at V and 5 bases at J; junction bases unmatched: 13. The CDR3 is CASRDKGAGTEAFF. CDR3 DNA sequence: TGTGCCTCCCGTGATAAGGGGGCAGGAACTGAAGCTTTCTTT.

This chain joins TRBV30 and TRBJ2-7; D is unresolved. The germline V gene encodes CDR1 GTSNPN and CDR2 SVGIG (reference sequence). There are 12 residues in the CDR3. Trimming cost V 5 bases and J 2 bases, with 10 bases left between them. CDR3 region: CAWGVTPYEQYF. The CDR3 DNA sequence: TGTGCCTGGGGAGTGACCCCCTACGAGCAGTACTTC.

V gene TRBV15 combines with J gene TRBJ1-2; D is unclear. The CDR3 spans 13 residues. Per germline, CDR1 LNHNV and CDR2 YYDKDF (reference sequence). The ends were cut back, 0 bases at V and 4 bases at J, with 6 bases in the middle. Here the CDR3 reads CATSREGLYGYTF. The CDR3 DNA sequence: TGTGCCACCAGCAGAGAAGGGCTCTATGGCTACACCTTC.

The V and J genes are TRBV27 and TRBJ1-2; D gene unclear. The V end lost 4 bases, the J end lost 0 bases, and 6 bases lay between the germline ends. CDR1 and CDR2 from the germline V gene are MNHEY and SMNVEV (reference sequence). CDR3 length equals 13 residues. The CDR3 loop reads CASSYQANYGYTF. CDR3 DNA: TGTGCCAGCAGTTACCAAGCTAACTATGGCTACACCTTC.

V and J are TRBV11-2 and TRBJ2-3; possible D gene TRBD1, 5 bases. The CDR3 is 16 amino acids. CDR1 and CDR2 (germline): SGHAT, FQNNGV. Trimming shortened V by 4 bases and J by 2 bases, and 16 bases separated the two germline ends. The CDR3 region has the DNA TGTGCCAGCAGCTCAGGACAAGGAAGGACCACAGATACGCAGTATTTT. It yields the protein CASSSGQGRTTDTQYF.

The chain recombines TRBV10-3 with TRBJ2-5; TRBD2 might be the D (6 bases). This CDR3 is built from 13 residues. Germline values: CDR1 ENHRY, CDR2 SYGVKD. V was cut by 7 bases and J by 3 bases, with 12 bases left in between. Here the CDR3 reads CAIKAGPEETQYF. The CDR3 region has the DNA TGTGCCATCAAGGCGGGGCCCGAAGAGACCCAGTACTTC.

The chain combines TRBV5-1 with TRBJ2-2; TRBD2 aligns across 9 bases. This CDR3 is 16 amino acids long. CDR1 SGHRS and CDR2 YFSETQ come from the germline V gene. V dropped 0 bases and J dropped 2; count of bases not matched to a gene: 2. CDR3 nucleotide sequence: TGCGCCAGCAGCTTGGAGCTAGCGGGAAACACCGGGGAGCTGTTTTTT. It yields the protein CASSLELAGNTGELFF.